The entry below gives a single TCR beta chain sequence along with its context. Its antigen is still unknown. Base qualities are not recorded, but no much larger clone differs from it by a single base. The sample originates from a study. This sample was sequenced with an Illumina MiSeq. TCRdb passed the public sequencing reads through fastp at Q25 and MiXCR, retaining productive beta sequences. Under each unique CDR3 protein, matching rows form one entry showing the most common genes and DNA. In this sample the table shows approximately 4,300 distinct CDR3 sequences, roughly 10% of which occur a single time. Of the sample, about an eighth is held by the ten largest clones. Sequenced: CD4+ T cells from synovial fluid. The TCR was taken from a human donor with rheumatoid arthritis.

The CDR3 protein is CASSLGASIGGIQYF. The sequenced DNA: TGTGCCAGCAGCTTAGGGGCCTCGATAGGGGGCATTCAGTACTTC. The rearrangement combines TRBV7-2 with TRBJ2-4, and possibly TRBD1, on 6 matching bases. V sheds 1 base and J sheds 9 bases, leaving 16 bases between their ends. The cysteine opens and the phenylalanine closes a CDR3 of 15 amino acids. Left in the record is the CDR3 DNA by itself, 45 bases read in frame from the first base. The germline V gene encodes CDR1 SGHTA and CDR2 FQGNSA. The reference TRBV7-2 and TRBJ2-4 proteins fill in what lies around the CDR3, so the full variable domain reads GAGVSQSPSNKVTEKGKDVELRCDPISGHTALYWYRQSLGQGLEFLIYFQGNSAPDKSGLPSDRFSAERTGGSVSTLTIQRTQQEDSAVYLCASSLGASIGGIQYFGAGTRLSVL.